One sample yielded the 10 T cell receptor beta chains listed below, sequenced in a study of T cell responses to AZD1222 COVID-19 vaccine. Method: immunoSEQ multiplex PCR; TCRdb's copy keeps in-frame clones and lacks some. The table lists about 140,000 clones, 90% of them singletons, with 3.4% in the top ten. Sequencing used peripheral blood, obtained on day 0 of AZD1222 vaccination. Source of these receptors: an adult in good health.

This chain links TRBV30 with TRBJ2-2; D might be TRBD2 (5 bases). Germline V gene data show CDR1 as GTSNPN and CDR2 as SVGIG (reference sequence). The CDR3 covers 13 residues. V was trimmed by 3 bases and J by 4 bases, leaving 9 bases between them. CDR3 in DNA: TGTGCCTGGAGCCCTAGCTCCACCGGGGAGCTGTTTTTT. Protein: CAWSPSSTGELFF.

This chain's CDR3 is CASSEQPFSGANVLTF. The CDR3 DNA reads as TGTGCCAGCAGTGAACAGCCCTTCTCTGGGGCCAACGTCCTGACTTTC. The chain uses TRBV2 and TRBJ2-6, with D hard to call. Trimming shortened V by 2 bases and J by 0 bases, and 8 bases separated the two germline ends. The CDR3 has 16 residues. Germline V gene lookup returns CDR1 SNHLY and CDR2 FYNNEI.

The chain uses TRBV19 and TRBJ1-1, with 7 nucleotides matching TRBD1. The CDR3 loop spans 13 amino acids. With 0 bases clipped from V and 11 bases from J, the junction kept 6 bases outside the gene matches. Germline loops: CDR1 LNHDA, CDR2 SQIVND (reference sequence). The CDR3 sequence is CASSIDPRGSAFF. The CDR3 coding sequence is TGTGCCAGTAGTATAGATCCCAGGGGGAGCGCTTTCTTT.

The chain carries TRBV19 and TRBJ1-2; a possible D gene is TRBD1 (5 bases). CDR3 length equals 13 residues. Trimming pared 7 bases from V and 4 bases from J, leaving 13 bases between. Germline V CDR1 and CDR2: LNHDA, SQIVND (reference sequence). The chain's CDR3 is CASKSGRAYGYTF. Written as DNA, the CDR3 is TGTGCCAGTAAGTCCGGCAGGGCCTATGGCTACACCTTC.

The genes are TRBV27 and TRBJ1-5; D is possibly TRBD1 (6 bases). The V gene's germline CDR1 is MNHEY and CDR2 SMNVEV (reference sequence). The CDR3 totals 12 residues. The germline V and J ends were trimmed by 8 bases and 6 bases, with 11 bases remaining between them. The CDR3 protein is CASGGAGQPQHF. The CDR3 DNA follows: TGTGCCAGCGGGGGGGCGGGTCAGCCCCAGCATTTT.

The genes are TRBV19 and TRBJ2-7, with unresolved D. The CDR3 spans 16 residues. Trimming pared 4 bases from V and 0 bases from J, leaving 16 bases between. Germline CDR1 reads LNHDA; CDR2 reads SQIVND (reference sequence). The CDR3 loop is CASSKVARGSSYEQYF. The CDR3 DNA sequence: TGTGCCAGTAGTAAGGTGGCTCGCGGAAGCTCCTACGAGCAGTACTTC. Filled out from reference TRBV19 and TRBJ2-7, the complete variable domain reads DGGITQSPKYLFRKEGQNVTLSCEQNLNHDAMYWYRQDPGQGLRLIYYSQIVNDFQKGDIAEGYSVSREKKESFPLTVTSAQKNPTAFYLCASSKVARGSSYEQYFGPGTRLTVT.

The chain combines TRBV20-1 with TRBJ1-5; D possibly corresponds to TRBD1 (5 bases). Trimming removed 3 bases from V and 3 bases from J, with 9 bases in between. Germline values: CDR1 DFQATT, CDR2 SNEGSKA (reference sequence). The length of the CDR3 is 13 residues. CDR3 DNA: TGCAGTGCTAGTGAGGGGATCAATCAGCCCCAGCATTTT. As protein: CSASEGINQPQHF.

The chain recombines TRBV14 with TRBJ1-1; tentative D call: TRBD1 (5 bases). The CDR3 totals 13 residues. V lost 4 bases and J lost 8, with 14 bases in between. CDR1 SGHDN and CDR2 FVKESK come from the germline V gene. CDR3 sequence (DNA): TGTGCCAGCAGCCGCCCAGGGCGATCGGAAGCTTTCTTT. Its protein product is CASSRPGRSEAFF.

This clone has more than one count but fewer than ten. The chain employs TRBV11-2 and TRBJ2-2, with D perhaps matching TRBD2 (6 bases). Germline V gives CDR1 SGHAT, CDR2 FQNNGV. V was pared by 8 bases and J by 2 bases, with 15 bases between. The CDR3 runs to 15 residues. Here the CDR3 DNA reads TGTGCCAGCCGGCGGCGGGGTGCAAACACCGGGGAGCTGTTTTTT. Its protein is CASRRRGANTGELFF.

This clone has only one observation. V usage is TRBV6-2 or TRBV6-3 and J usage is TRBJ2-7; D gene ambiguous. The V gene's germline CDR1 is MNHEY and CDR2 SVGEGT. Deletions cut 2 bases from V and 6 bases from J, with 26 bases between. The CDR3 is 18 amino acids. CDR3 nucleotides: TGTGCCAGCAGTTACAAGATAGTACAAGGGAATCCCTCTGGCGAGCAGTACTTC. This codes for CASSYKIVQGNPSGEQYF.